This entry concerns a single TCR beta chain. Its specificity is not known. The data were taken from a study of cytomegalovirus exposure and HLA in healthy donors. Study-level information: There were some 120 million unique TCR beta sequences, drawn from 200 million or so T cells, in an earlier analysis. Study results and limitations: In vitro checks showed that a few CMV-associated chains really do target CMV antigens. Researchers reported in a later analysis that a missense DCLRE1C variant was tied to TCR beta V- and J-gene trimming.

13 Jbeta primers and 60 Vbeta primers were used for the PCR. Per the original methods: It was a later analysis that counted approximately 81 million unique TCR beta chains, of which roughly 11 million were shared. Here immunoSEQ multiplex PCR was the method, and the copy in TCRdb shows in-frame clones only, minus some. V and J calls plus clone size are reproduced from that table; the DNA served to infer D and trimming. The sample consists of approximately 210,000 clones, around 75% of them appearing once. The V and J ends lost 5 bases and 6 bases respectively, with 23 bases between them. The CDR3 is 17 amino acids. The germline V gene encodes CDR1 SGHVS and CDR2 FQNEAQ.

Sequencing was performed on PBMCs. The clonotype comes from a male donor in good health and CMV-seropositive. V gene TRBV7-8 combines with J gene TRBJ1-3; a possible D gene is TRBD1 (5 bases). The CDR3 loop reads CASSPSVPQGGENTIYF. The CDR3 DNA is TGTGCCAGCAGCCCATCCGTTCCCCAGGGCGGAGAAAACACCATATATTTT.